This T cell receptor beta chain was identified in a study of CD8 T cells in ankylosing spondylitis. The CDR3 contains 13 residues. Trimming took 10 bases from V and 8 from J; bases not matched to a gene: 4. The germline V gene encodes CDR1 MNHNS and CDR2 SASEGT. This clonotype was detected many times. TCRdb used MiXCR to reprocess the 5' RACE reads, holding one entry per CDR3 protein. This table holds around 32,000 distinct CDR3 sequences, 6.5% to 9% found once. Sequencing used blood, either unsorted or a sorted T cell fraction (not recorded which). The chain recombines TRBV6-1 with TRBJ2-1; 14 bases map to TRBD2. The sequence came from a male donor with ankylosing spondylitis or in good health (not recorded which). CDR3: CAIGTSGSYEQFF. CDR3 DNA sequence: TGTGCCATCGGGACTAGCGGGAGTTATGAGCAGTTCTTC.